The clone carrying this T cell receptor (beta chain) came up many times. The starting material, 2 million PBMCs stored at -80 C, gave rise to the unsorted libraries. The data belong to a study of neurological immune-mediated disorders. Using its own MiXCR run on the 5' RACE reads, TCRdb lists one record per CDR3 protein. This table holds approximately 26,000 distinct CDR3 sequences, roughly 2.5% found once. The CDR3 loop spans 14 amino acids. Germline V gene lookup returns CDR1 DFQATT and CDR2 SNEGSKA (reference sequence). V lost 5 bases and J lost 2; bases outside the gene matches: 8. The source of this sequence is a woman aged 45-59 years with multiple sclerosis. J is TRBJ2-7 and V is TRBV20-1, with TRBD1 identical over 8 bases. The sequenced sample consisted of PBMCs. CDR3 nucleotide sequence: TGCAGTGCTGCCCCGCGGACAGGGCCCTACGAGCAGTACTTC. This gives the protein CSAAPRTGPYEQYF.